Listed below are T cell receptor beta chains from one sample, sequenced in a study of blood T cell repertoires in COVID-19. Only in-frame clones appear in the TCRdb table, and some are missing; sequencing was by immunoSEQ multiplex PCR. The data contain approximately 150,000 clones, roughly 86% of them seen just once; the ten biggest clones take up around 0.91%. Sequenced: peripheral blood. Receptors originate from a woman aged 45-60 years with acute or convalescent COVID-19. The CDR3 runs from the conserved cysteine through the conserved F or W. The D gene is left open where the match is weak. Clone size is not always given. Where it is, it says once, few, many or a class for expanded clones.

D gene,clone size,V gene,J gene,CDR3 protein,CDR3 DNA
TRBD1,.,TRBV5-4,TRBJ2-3,CASTPRQGWADTQYF,TGTGCCAGCACTCCCAGACAGGGCTGGGCAGATACGCAGTATTTT
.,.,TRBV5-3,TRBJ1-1,CARSLDMNTEAFF,TGTGCCAGAAGCTTGGACATGAACACTGAAGCTTTCTTT
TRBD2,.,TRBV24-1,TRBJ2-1,CATSEGGLAGIRNEQFF,TGTGCCACCAGTGAGGGAGGACTAGCGGGAATACGCAATGAGCAGTTCTTC
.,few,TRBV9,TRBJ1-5,CASSVGENQPQHF,TGTGCCAGCAGCGTCGGGGAGAATCAGCCCCAGCATTTT
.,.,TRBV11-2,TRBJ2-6,CASSFVRGANVLTF,TGTGCCAGCAGCTTTGTACGGGGGGCCAACGTCCTGACTTTC
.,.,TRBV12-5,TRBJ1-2,CASGLVLPDGYTF,TGTGCTAGTGGTTTGGTACTTCCGGATGGCTACACCTTC
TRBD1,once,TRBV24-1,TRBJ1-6,CATSDSRGTANSPLHF,TGTGCCACCAGTGATTCCCGTGGGACAGCGAATTCACCCCTCCACTTT
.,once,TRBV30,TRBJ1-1,CAWSALGGNTEAFF,TGTGCCTGGAGTGCCCTAGGGGGGAACACTGAAGCTTTCTTT
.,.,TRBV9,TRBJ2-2,CASSAGTPSTGELFF,TGTGCCAGCAGCGCCGGGACTCCTAGCACCGGGGAGCTGTTTTTT
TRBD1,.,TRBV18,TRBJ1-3,CASSPRPTGGIGNTIYF,TGTGCCAGCTCACCACGACCTACAGGGGGGATTGGAAACACCATATATTTT
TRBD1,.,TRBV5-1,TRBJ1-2,CASSLEGRGYGYTF,TGCGCCAGCAGCTTGGAGGGCAGGGGGTATGGCTACACCTTC
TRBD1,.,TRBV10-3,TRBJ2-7,CAISEGTGLYEQYF,TGTGCCATCTCCGAGGGGACAGGGCTCTACGAGCAGTACTTC
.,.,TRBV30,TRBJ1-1,CAWGGRDPNTEAFF,TGTGCCTGGGGGGGCCGGGACCCGAACACTGAAGCTTTCTTT